These T cell receptor beta chains were read from a single sample in a study of shared clonotypes between healthy human individuals. Assay used: immunoSEQ multiplex PCR; TCRdb lists only in-frame clones, some missing. The sample records about 2 million clones, about 94% being singletons. Material: naive CD8+ T cells sorted from blood. The origin of the receptors is a man aged 18 to 35 in good health. CDR3s include the opening cysteine and the closing phenylalanine or tryptophan.

TRBV9	TRBJ2-5	CASSAGDYSFGETQYF
TRBV7-9	TRBJ1-1	CASSPGPQKVPIMNTEAFF
TRBV11-2	TRBJ1-6	CASSPDNSPLHF
TRBV4-3	TRBJ1-2	CASSQGVGPYGYTF
TRBV5-1	TRBJ2-7	CASSPRGHEQYF
TRBV2	TRBJ2-7	CASTASGGRSSYEQYF
TRBV4-1	TRBJ2-3	CASSPGTSGGYTQYF
TRBV7-8	TRBJ2-2	CASSLDWPGGRMNTGELFF
TRBV4-1	TRBJ2-3	CASSPRESTDTQYF
TRBV7-9	TRBJ1-2	CASSLALRQALRGYTF
TRBV6-5	TRBJ1-5	CASSYRQGANQPQHF
TRBV6-6	TRBJ2-7	CASSLRDRGGYEQYF
TRBV7-9	TRBJ1-6	CASSWGAPGRPLHF
TRBV2	TRBJ1-1	CASSEGYTARLAFF
TRBV9	TRBJ1-5	CASSVGGVSNQPQHF
TRBV30	TRBJ2-7	CAWTLPGLAGTEQYF
TRBV5-4	TRBJ1-2	CASSSGRDYGYTF
TRBV4-1	TRBJ1-5	CASSGNYGQPQHF
TRBV14	TRBJ2-2	CASTVTGSTGELFF
TRBV7-9	TRBJ2-1	CASSPRDRGRDWGQFF
TRBV13	TRBJ2-7	CASSPRGGTYEQYF
TRBV4-1	TRBJ2-1	CASSQDRDTYNEQFF
TRBV5-6	TRBJ1-1	CASSLSTGTMVVEAFF
TRBV7-9	TRBJ2-3	CASSYSRVGTSTDTQYF
TRBV7-9	TRBJ2-3	CASRQIIAGAPSDTQYF
TRBV5-6	TRBJ2-1	CASSSTSGRYNEQFF
TRBV6-1	TRBJ1-2	CASSEDRGIGYGYTF